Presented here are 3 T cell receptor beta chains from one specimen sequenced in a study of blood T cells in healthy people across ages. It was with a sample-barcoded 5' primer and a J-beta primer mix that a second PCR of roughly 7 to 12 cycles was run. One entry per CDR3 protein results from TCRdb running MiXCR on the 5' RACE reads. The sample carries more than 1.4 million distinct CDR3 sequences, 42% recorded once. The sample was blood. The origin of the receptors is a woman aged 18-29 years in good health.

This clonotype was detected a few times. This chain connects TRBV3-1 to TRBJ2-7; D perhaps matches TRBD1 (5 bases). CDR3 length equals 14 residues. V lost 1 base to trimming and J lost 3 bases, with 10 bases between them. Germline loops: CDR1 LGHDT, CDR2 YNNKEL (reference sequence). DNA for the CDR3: TGTGCCAGCAGCCAAGGTCTAGGGGTCTACGAGCAGTACTTC. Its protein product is CASSQGLGVYEQYF.

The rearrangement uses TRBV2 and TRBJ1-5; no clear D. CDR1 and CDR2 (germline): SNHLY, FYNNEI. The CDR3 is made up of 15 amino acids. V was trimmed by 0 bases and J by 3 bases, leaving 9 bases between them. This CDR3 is CASSEALRLNQPQHF. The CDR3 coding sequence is TGTGCCAGCAGTGAAGCGCTACGGCTCAATCAGCCCCAGCATTTT. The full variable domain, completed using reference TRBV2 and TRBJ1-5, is EPEVTQTPSHQVTQMGQEVILRCVPISNHLYFYWYRQILGQKVEFLVSFYNNEISEKSEIFDDQFSVERPDGSNFTLKIRSTKLEDSAMYFCASSEALRLNQPQHFGDGTRLSIL.

The chain's CDR3 is CSVARNSGNTIYF. The CDR3, as DNA: TGCAGCGTTGCACGGAACTCTGGAAACACCATATATTTT. The chain couples TRBV29-1 to TRBJ1-3; D uncertain. CDR3 length equals 13 residues. V dropped 4 bases and J dropped 0 bases, with 7 bases sitting between them. Germline-derived CDR1 and CDR2 are SQVTM and ANQGSEA.